The T cell receptor (beta chain) described here comes from a study of human T cells and chemical hapten exposure. This CDR3 is built from 15 residues. Trimming took 8 bases from V and 8 from J; bases not matched to a gene: 12. Germline V gene data show CDR1 as LGHNA and CDR2 as YSLEER. TCRdb analysed the RACE reads with MiXCR anew, one entry per CDR3 protein. The sample contains some 93,000 distinct CDR3 sequences, about 8.6% of which appear only once. Stated time point: healthy volunteer bleed at 2 weeks. Total RNA was extracted from unfractionated whole blood. This rearrangement joins TRBV4-3 to TRBJ2-2; TRBD2 matches 9 bases. The receptor was isolated from a female donor in good health. Some clones in this sample may be carry-over from other donors' samples. The sample consisted of whole blood. The CDR3 spells CASASTSGPAGELFF. As DNA, the CDR3 is TGCGCCAGCGCAAGTACTAGCGGGCCCGCGGGGGAGCTGTTTTTT.